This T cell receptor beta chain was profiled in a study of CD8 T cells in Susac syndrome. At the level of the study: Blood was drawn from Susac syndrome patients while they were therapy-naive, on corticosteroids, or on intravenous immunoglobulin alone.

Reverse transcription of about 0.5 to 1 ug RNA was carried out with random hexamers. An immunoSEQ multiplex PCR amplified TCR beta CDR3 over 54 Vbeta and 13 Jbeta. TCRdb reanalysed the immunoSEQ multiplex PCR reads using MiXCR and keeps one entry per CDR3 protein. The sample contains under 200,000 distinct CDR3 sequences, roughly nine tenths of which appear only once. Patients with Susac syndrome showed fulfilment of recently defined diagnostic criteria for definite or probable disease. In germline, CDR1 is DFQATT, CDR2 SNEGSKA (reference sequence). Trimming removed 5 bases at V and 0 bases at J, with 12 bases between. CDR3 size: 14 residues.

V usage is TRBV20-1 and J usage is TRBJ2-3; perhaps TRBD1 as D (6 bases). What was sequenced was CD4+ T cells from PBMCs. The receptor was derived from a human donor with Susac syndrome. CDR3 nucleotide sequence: TGCAGTGCTGGACAGATACCTAGCACAGATACGCAGTATTTT. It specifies CSAGQIPSTDTQYF.